The following is a T cell receptor (beta chain) sequence with its context. TCRdb re-derived calls from the RT-PCR reads in MiXCR, one entry per CDR3 protein. The sample has roughly 960,000 distinct CDR3 sequences, under 20% seen once; the top ten hold 5% to 6.5%. This specimen belongs to a study of patients and donors after allogeneic stem cell transplantation. Germline V CDR1 and CDR2: SGHRS, YFSETQ. The CDR3 totals 14 residues. The ends were cut back, 1 base at V and 6 bases at J, with 13 bases in the middle. The receptor comes from a human donor who was either an allogeneic HSCT recipient or a stem cell or donor lymphocyte infusion donor (not recorded which). It is not recorded whose cells these are; they may come from a transplant donor. The chain employs TRBV5-1 and TRBJ2-5; TRBD1 might be the D (6 bases). The source material was blood, either unsorted or a sorted T cell fraction (not recorded which). The CDR3 DNA reads as TGCGCCAGCAGCTTGCGCCAGGGGATTCAGACCCAGTACTTC. Translation: CASSLRQGIQTQYF.